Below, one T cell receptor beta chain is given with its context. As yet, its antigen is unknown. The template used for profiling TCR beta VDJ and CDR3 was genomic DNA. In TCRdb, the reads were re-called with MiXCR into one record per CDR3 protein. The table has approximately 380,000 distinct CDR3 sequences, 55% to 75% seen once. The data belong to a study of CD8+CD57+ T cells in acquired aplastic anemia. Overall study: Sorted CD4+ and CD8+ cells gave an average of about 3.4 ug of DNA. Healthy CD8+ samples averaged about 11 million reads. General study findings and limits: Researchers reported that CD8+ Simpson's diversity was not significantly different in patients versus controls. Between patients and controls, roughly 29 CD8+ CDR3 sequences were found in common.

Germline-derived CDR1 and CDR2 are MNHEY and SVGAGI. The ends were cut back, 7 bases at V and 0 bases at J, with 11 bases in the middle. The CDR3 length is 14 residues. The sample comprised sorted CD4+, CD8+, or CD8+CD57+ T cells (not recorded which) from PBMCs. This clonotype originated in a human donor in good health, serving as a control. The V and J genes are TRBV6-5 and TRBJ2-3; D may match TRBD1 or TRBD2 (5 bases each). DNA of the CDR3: TGTGCCAGCACCCGGGGCCTAAGCACAGATACGCAGTATTTT. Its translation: CASTRGLSTDTQYF.